These 9 T cell receptor beta chains were sequenced from one sample in a study of T cell repertoires in cytomegalovirus infection. TCRdb reanalysed the reads using MiXCR and keeps one entry per CDR3 protein. The sample holds about 150,000 distinct CDR3 sequences; around 24% are singletons and the top ten take around 9.9%. Sequencing used PBMCs. The receptors here all came from a human donor in good health (CMV status not recorded). Some clones in this sample may be carry-over from other donors' samples.

V gene TRBV5-4 combines with J gene TRBJ1-1; D is possibly TRBD1 (6 bases). The CDR3 covers 14 residues. Trimming took off 2 bases at V and 1 base at J, with 9 bases between the two ends. CDR1 SGHNT and CDR2 YYREEE come from the germline V gene (reference sequence). The DNA for the CDR3 is TGTGCCAGCAGCTTTCGAGGGGGGAACACTGAAGCTTTCTTT. Translated: CASSFRGGNTEAFF.

The V gene is TRBV7-3, the J gene TRBJ2-2; D call uncertain. V was cut by 6 bases and J by 3 bases, with 5 bases left in between. Germline CDR1 reads SGHTA; CDR2 reads FQGTGA. CDR3 length equals 12 residues. CDR3 nucleotides: TGTGCCAGCAGATCAGACACCGGGGAGCTGTTTTTT. Translating gives CASRSDTGELFF.

This chain links TRBV5-4 with TRBJ1-3; D perhaps matches TRBD1 (6 bases). Germline values: CDR1 SGHNT, CDR2 YYREEE (reference sequence). V was pared by 0 bases and J by 4 bases, with 14 bases between. CDR3 length: 16 residues. CDR3 sequence: CASSLGPTGSGNTIYF. The CDR3 DNA follows: TGTGCCAGCAGCTTGGGGCCTACAGGGAGCGGAAACACCATATATTTT.

This clonotype was seen ten or more times. The gene calls are TRBV11-2 and TRBJ2-1; the D gene could be TRBD1 or TRBD2 (5 bases each). The CDR3 spans 15 residues. V lost 0 bases to trimming and J lost 3 bases, with 9 bases between them. The germline V gene has CDR1 SGHAT and CDR2 FQNNGV. The CDR3 reads CASSLDLGVYNEQFF. In nucleotides, the CDR3 is TGTGCCAGCAGCTTAGATCTGGGGGTCTACAATGAGCAGTTCTTC.

This clonotype was observed at least ten times. The chain couples TRBV7-2 to TRBJ2-5; D is uncertain. The CDR3 sequence is 15 residues long. V lost 1 base and J lost 4, with 13 bases in between. CDR1 SGHTA and CDR2 FQGNSA come from the germline V gene. CDR3 sequence reads: CASSLDTTRRETQYF. The CDR3 DNA sequence: TGTGCCAGCAGCTTAGACACTACACGGCGAGAGACCCAGTACTTC. The full variable domain, completed using reference TRBV7-2 and TRBJ2-5, is GAGVSQSPSNKVTEKGKDVELRCDPISGHTALYWYRQSLGQGLEFLIYFQGNSAPDKSGLPSDRFSAERTGGSVSTLTIQRTQQEDSAVYLCASSLDTTRRETQYFGPGTRLLVL.

This clonotype occurred many times. The chain carries TRBV7-9 and TRBJ2-1; TRBD1 matches 7 bases. Germline values: CDR1 SEHNR, CDR2 FQNEAQ (reference sequence). The CDR3 extends over 14 amino acids. Losses at the gene ends were 5 bases for V and 5 bases for J; bases not matched to a gene: 6. In DNA form, the CDR3 reads TGTGCCAGCAGCGACCACAGGGGACACAATGAGCAGTTCTTC. It is translated as CASSDHRGHNEQFF.

This clonotype was detected a few times. The rearrangement links TRBV7-2 to TRBJ2-7; tentatively, D is TRBD2 (6 bases). Germline V lookup: CDR1 SGHTA, CDR2 FQGNSA. This CDR3 contains 15 residues. The ends were cut back, 1 base at V and 2 bases at J, with 12 bases in the middle. The CDR3 sequence: CASSLGGVRTYEQYF. The CDR3 region has the DNA TGTGCCAGCAGCTTAGGGGGGGTGAGGACCTACGAGCAGTACTTC.

This clonotype was counted at least ten times. The gene calls are TRBV7-2 and TRBJ2-7; 8 bases are a match to TRBD2. The CDR3 length is 13 residues. J was trimmed by 4 bases and V by 6 bases; bases with no gene match: 5. Germline V gene lookup returns CDR1 SGHTA and CDR2 FQGNSA. The CDR3 DNA is TGTGCCAGCAGGTCACTAGCGGAGTACGAGCAGTACTTC. As protein: CASRSLAEYEQYF.

This clonotype has at least ten counts. The rearrangement uses TRBV7-2 and TRBJ2-5; D unclear. Germline values: CDR1 SGHTA, CDR2 FQGNSA. The ends were cut back, 2 bases at V and 3 bases at J, with 4 bases in the middle. This CDR3 comprises 12 residues. The CDR3 DNA reads as TGTGCCAGCAGCTTAACGGAAGAGACCCAGTACTTC. Protein sequence: CASSLTEETQYF.